The 15 T cell receptor beta chains listed next were all sequenced from one sample in a study of PD-1 blockade in classical Hodgkin lymphoma. Each of the patients experienced relapse following autologous stem cell transplantation, and their brentuximab vedotin exposure differed. Method: immunoSEQ multiplex PCR; TCRdb's copy keeps in-frame clones and lacks some. Among roughly 12,000 clones listed, around 75% were seen once. This specimen consisted of peripheral blood mononuclear cells (PBMCs), obtained at baseline. Receptors originate from a human donor with classical Hodgkin lymphoma.

The rearrangement links TRBV29-1 to TRBJ2-7; unclear D gene. The germline V and J ends were trimmed by 7 bases and 5 bases, with 12 bases remaining between them. The CDR3 extends over 11 amino acids. Germline V gives CDR1 SQVTM, CDR2 ANQGSEA. Written as DNA, the CDR3 is TGCAGCGCCCGGTGGGGTAACGAGCAGTACGTC. It yields the protein CSARWGNEQYV.

This clone has a handful of counts. V and J are TRBV7-9 and TRBJ1-5; 7 positions match TRBD1. The V gene's germline CDR1 is SEHNR and CDR2 FQNEAQ (reference sequence). Trimming took 4 bases from V and 5 from J; bases not matched to a gene: 5. This CDR3 has 14 amino acids. The CDR3 sequence: CASSSGQTYQPQHF. CDR3 nucleotide sequence: TGTGCCAGCAGCTCGGGACAGACATATCAGCCCCAGCATTTT.

The chain links TRBV7-2 to TRBJ1-1, with a possible D match to TRBD1 (5 bases). This CDR3 comprises 13 residues. With 7 bases removed from V and 4 bases from J, the gap between germline ends came to 13 bases. Germline CDR1 and CDR2: SGHTA and FQGNSA. As DNA, the CDR3 is TGTGCCAGCACCCCGGGAGGGGTCACTGAAGCTTTCTTT. Protein: CASTPGGVTEAFF.

The J gene is TRBJ1-2, the V gene TRBV19, with TRBD1 matching over 10 bases. This CDR3 contains 16 residues. With 6 bases clipped from V and 0 bases from J, the junction kept 7 bases outside the gene matches. CDR1 is LNHDA and CDR2 is SQIVND in the germline V gene (reference sequence). CDR3 sequence reads: CASSGQGEETNYGYTF. The DNA of the CDR3 is TGTGCCAGTAGCGGACAGGGGGAGGAAACTAACTATGGCTACACCTTC.

V gene TRBV28 combines with J gene TRBJ2-6, with D unresolved. The ends were cut back, 1 base at V and 1 base at J, with 14 bases in the middle. The CDR3 is 18 residues long. The germline CDR1 and CDR2 sequences are MDHEN and SYDVKM. CDR3: CASSLSSGRRSGANVLTF. Written as DNA, the CDR3 is TGTGCCAGCAGTTTATCCTCCGGCAGGCGGTCTGGGGCCAACGTCCTGACTTTC.

The chain employs TRBV18 and TRBJ2-7, with a possible D match to TRBD1 (5 bases). Germline V gene sequence: CDR1 KGHSH, CDR2 LQKENI. The germline V and J ends were trimmed by 6 bases and 5 bases, with 11 bases remaining between them. The CDR3 extends over 12 amino acids. CDR3 nucleotides: TGTGCCAGCTCGTCCCAGGGCCACGAGCAGTACTTC. Its protein product is CASSSQGHEQYF. Full variable domain (rest looked up from reference TRBV18 and TRBJ2-7): NAGVMQNPRHLVRRRGQEARLRCSPMKGHSHVYWYRQLPEEGLKFMVYLQKENIIDESGMPKERFSAEFPKEGPSILRIQQVVRGDSAAYFCASSSQGHEQYFGPGTRLTVT.

The rearrangement joins TRBV5-4 to TRBJ1-6; 8 nucleotides line up with TRBD1. V shed 3 bases, J shed 7 bases, and the junction held 3 bases outside the gene matches. The CDR3 is 14 amino acids. Germline CDR1 and CDR2: SGHNT and YYREEE (reference sequence). The CDR3 spells CASSSGGGNSPLHF. The CDR3, as DNA: TGTGCCAGCAGCTCAGGGGGCGGAAATTCACCCCTCCACTTT.

V is TRBV7-2 and J is TRBJ2-5, with 7 bases lining up with TRBD2. V lost 0 bases to trimming and J lost 8 bases; unmatched junction nucleotides: 6. The CDR3 consists of 14 residues. Looked up from germline, CDR1 is SGHTA and CDR2 is FQGNSA. The CDR3 spells CASSLAGGSGTQYF. As DNA, the CDR3 is TGTGCCAGCAGCTTAGCGGGGGGGTCGGGTACCCAGTACTTC.

This chain links TRBV5-1 with TRBJ1-2; 8 nucleotides agree with TRBD1. The CDR3 totals 14 residues. J lost 8 bases, V lost 7 bases, and 13 bases had no gene match. From germline, CDR1 is SGHRS and CDR2 YFSETQ. CDR3 nucleotide sequence: TGCGCCAGCGGAGGGGGACAGGCGGGAGGAGGCTACACCTTC. Its translation: CASGGGQAGGGYTF.

The genes are TRBV28 and TRBJ1-4, with 11 bases identical to TRBD1. Germline values: CDR1 MDHEN, CDR2 SYDVKM. The CDR3 covers 21 residues. J gave up 0 bases and V 0 bases, and 12 bases lay outside the gene matches. In DNA, the CDR3 is TGTGCCAGCAGTTTATGGTGGGAGGACAGGGGGCGCATTGCAACTAATGAAAAACTGTTTTTT. Translation: CASSLWWEDRGRIATNEKLFF.

The chain recombines TRBV7-9 with TRBJ2-3; D gene uncertain. This CDR3 comprises 15 residues. V lost 3 bases to trimming and J lost 0 bases, with 10 bases between them. Germline CDR1 reads SEHNR; CDR2 reads FQNEAQ (reference sequence). The CDR3 region is CASSFAAASTDTQYF. The DNA of the CDR3 is TGTGCCAGCAGCTTTGCGGCGGCCAGCACAGATACGCAGTATTTT.

V gene TRBV2 combines with J gene TRBJ2-1; D is uncertain. Germline CDR1 and CDR2: SNHLY and FYNNEI. This CDR3 is built from 14 residues. The V end lost 5 bases, the J end lost 5 bases, and 13 bases lay between the germline ends. For the CDR3, the DNA is TGTGCCAGCAGTACCGACCGTGCCGACAATGAGCAGTTCTTC. This translates into CASSTDRADNEQFF.

On this clone: The sample carries other DNA sequences with the same CDR3. The chain carries TRBV4-1 and TRBJ1-2, with D tentatively TRBD1 (5 bases). There are 16 residues in the CDR3. CDR1 is MGHRA, CDR2 YSYEKL, per germline. V gave up 0 bases and J gave up 1 base, with 12 bases separating them. The CDR3 nucleotides are TGCGCCAGCAGCCAAGATCGGACGGGGGGTAACTATGGCTACACCTTC. This sequence encodes CASSQDRTGGNYGYTF.

V and J are TRBV2 and TRBJ1-4; tentatively, D is TRBD1 (5 bases). Trimming took off 6 bases at V and 14 bases at J, with 13 bases between the two ends. The CDR3 length is 11 residues. CDR1 is SNHLY, CDR2 FYNNEI, per germline. CDR3: CASRSRDFLFF. CDR3 DNA sequence: TGTGCCAGCAGGAGCCGGGACTTTCTGTTTTTT.

The rearrangement uses TRBV5-6 and TRBJ2-7; 8 bases match TRBD1. The CDR3 is 14 residues long. CDR1 and CDR2 (germline): SGHDT, YYEEEE. The ends lost 3 bases at V and 6 bases at J; junction bases unmatched: 8. This chain's CDR3 is CASSWRQGRGEQYV. Written as DNA, the CDR3 is TGTGCCAGCAGCTGGAGACAGGGGCGCGGCGAGCAGTACGTC.